These 5 T cell receptor beta chains were sequenced from one sample in a study of Graves' ophthalmopathy and Graves' hyperthyroidism. Amplifying from RNA transcripts, the study obtained TCR beta CDR3 regions. First-round RT-PCR used HTBI primers; second-round multiplex PCR followed. TCRdb analysed the multiplex PCR reads with MiXCR anew, one entry per CDR3 protein. The table lists some 520,000 distinct CDR3 sequences, approximately 14% of them singletons, with more than 8.5% in the top ten. Sequenced input: blood. These receptors were collected from a woman under 40 with Graves' ophthalmopathy.

V is TRBV5-6 and J is TRBJ2-2; D perhaps matches TRBD1 (5 bases). Per the germline V gene, CDR1 is SGHDT and CDR2 is YYEEEE. V was trimmed by 7 bases and J by 14 bases, leaving 21 bases between them. This CDR3 spans 13 amino acids. The CDR3 coding sequence is TGTGCCAGCCTACACCTAATCCAGGGCAGACTGTTTTTT. Translating gives CASLHLIQGRLFF.

This clonotype has only a few counts. This chain links TRBV11-3 with TRBJ2-7; the D call may be TRBD1 or TRBD2 (6 bases each). The CDR3 length is 16 residues. CDR1 and CDR2 from the germline V gene are SGHNT and YENEEA. V lost 1 base and J 7 bases, leaving 20 bases between the germline ends. In DNA form, the CDR3 reads TGTGCCAGCAGCTTAGTATTCTGGGGGGCCGAACGGGAGCAGTACTTC. Protein: CASSLVFWGAEREQYF.

This clonotype was recorded at least ten times. The rearrangement links TRBV20-1 to TRBJ1-2; D unresolved. CDR3 length: 13 amino acids. The germline V and J ends were trimmed by 7 bases and 0 bases, with 12 bases remaining between them. Germline assignment: CDR1 DFQATT and CDR2 SNEGSKA (reference sequence). CDR3 nucleotide sequence: TGCAGTGTCCGGGATGAATCTAACTATGGCTACACCTTC. Translating it yields CSVRDESNYGYTF.

This clonotype was picked up many times. The CDR3 nucleotides are TGTGCCTGGATCCAAGGTGGGACTAACTATTCACCCCTCCACTTT. Encoded protein: CAWIQGGTNYSPLHF. This sequence joins TRBV30 and TRBJ1-6, with D possibly being TRBD1 (5 bases). The CDR3 spans 15 residues. Trimming removed 4 bases from V and 8 bases from J, with 18 bases in between. CDR1 and CDR2 (germline): GTSNPN, SVGIG (reference sequence).

V gene TRBV6-5 combines with J gene TRBJ1-2, with a tentative D call TRBD1 (5 bases). The CDR3 contains 16 residues. With 6 bases removed from V and 4 bases from J, the gap between germline ends came to 21 bases. Germline V gene sequence: CDR1 MNHEY, CDR2 SVGAGI. CDR3 sequence reads: CASRSSGGGHPYGYTF. In DNA, the CDR3 is TGTGCCAGCAGATCCTCCGGAGGTGGACACCCCTATGGCTACACCTTC.